Following are 9 T cell receptor beta chains from one sample sequenced in a study of T cells in Graves' hyperthyroidism and ophthalmopathy. The investigators amplified TCR beta CDR3 regions from RNA transcripts. RT-PCR in the first round (using the HTBI primer set) targeted the TCR CDR3. A single record per CDR3 protein comes from TCRdb applying MiXCR to the multiplex PCR reads. The sample includes approximately 510,000 distinct CDR3 sequences, more than 20% seen only once; the top ten take approximately 25%. The material sequenced was blood. These TCRs come from a man between 18 and 35 years old with Graves' hyperthyroidism.

This clonotype was counted many times. The chain is built from TRBV11-2 and TRBJ2-5; either TRBD1 or TRBD2 may supply D (5 bases each). Germline V lookup: CDR1 SGHAT, CDR2 FQNNGV. Trimming removed 5 bases at V and 2 bases at J, with 15 bases between. The CDR3 length is 15 residues. As DNA, the CDR3 is TGTGCCAGCAGCCTTCTGTCGGGGCCGCAAGAGACCCAGTACTTC. Its translation: CASSLLSGPQETQYF.

This clonotype was recorded many times. This rearrangement joins TRBV20-1 to TRBJ1-2; TRBD1 agrees at 8 bases. With V trimmed by 4 bases and J by 7 bases, 8 bases remained unmatched. CDR1 and CDR2 (germline): DFQATT, SNEGSKA (reference sequence). This CDR3 spans 13 amino acids. This CDR3 is CSAIGQGRSGYTF. The CDR3 nucleotides are TGCAGTGCTATCGGACAGGGAAGGTCTGGCTACACCTTC.

The V and J genes are TRBV5-1 and TRBJ1-1, with TRBD1 matching 10 bases. Germline loops: CDR1 SGHRS, CDR2 YFSETQ. CDR3 size: 16 residues. Unmatched junction bases numbered 6, after V lost 4 bases and J lost 0 bases. This CDR3 is CASSKGQGIMNTEAFF. DNA for the CDR3: TGCGCCAGCAGCAAGGGACAGGGGATTATGAACACTGAAGCTTTCTTT. Using reference TRBV5-1 and TRBJ1-1 for the parts outside the CDR3, the full variable domain is KAGVTQTPRYLIKTRGQQVTLSCSPISGHRSVSWYQQTPGQGLQFLFEYFSETQRNKGNFPGRFSGRQFSNSRSEMNVSTLELGDSALYLCASSKGQGIMNTEAFFGQGTRLTVV.

The rearrangement joins TRBV12-3 or TRBV12-4 to TRBJ1-3; D uncertain. The germline V and J ends were trimmed by 4 bases and 0 bases, with 10 bases remaining between them. The CDR3 length is 15 residues. The CDR3: CASSSPHRSGNTIYF. CDR3 nucleotide sequence: TGTGCCAGCAGTTCCCCCCATCGCTCTGGAAACACCATATATTTT.

This clonotype has a count of ten or more. The chain joins TRBV28 to TRBJ2-7, with TRBD2 matching over 9 bases. The germline CDR1 and CDR2 sequences are MDHEN and SYDVKM. There are 16 residues in the CDR3. Trimming cost V 3 bases and J 2 bases; bases outside gene matches: 8. This CDR3 reads CASSFSLAGLTYEQYF. The CDR3 DNA follows: TGTGCCAGCAGTTTCAGTCTAGCGGGGTTAACCTACGAGCAGTACTTC.

This clonotype has just a few counts. The chain joins TRBV9 to TRBJ2-4; D remains unclear. This CDR3 region has 14 residues. Germline CDR1 SGDLS, CDR2 YYNGEE. V was trimmed by 0 bases and J by 6 bases, leaving 10 bases between them. Written as DNA, the CDR3 is TGTGCCAGCAGCGTAGGAAGCCTTGCAAACATTCAGTACTTC. It yields the protein CASSVGSLANIQYF.

The chain employs TRBV20-1 and TRBJ2-7, with a weak D call TRBD1 (6 bases). Germline CDR1 and CDR2: DFQATT and SNEGSKA (reference sequence). V dropped 0 bases and J dropped 2 bases, with 14 bases sitting between them. This CDR3 has 15 residues. The CDR3 sequence is CSARESGEGTYEQYF. The CDR3 coding sequence is TGCAGTGCTAGAGAGTCAGGGGAAGGGACCTACGAGCAGTACTTC.

This clonotype was counted at least ten times. The rearrangement links TRBV27 to TRBJ1-5; 9 bases line up with TRBD1. CDR3 length equals 14 residues. Germline assignment: CDR1 MNHEY and CDR2 SMNVEV (reference sequence). J lost 7 bases, V lost 5 bases, and 6 bases had no gene match. CDR3 residues: CASSNRGLGQPQHF. CDR3 bases: TGTGCCAGCAGTAACAGGGGGCTGGGGCAGCCCCAGCATTTT.

The chain carries TRBV9 and TRBJ1-3, with unresolved D. V dropped 0 bases and J dropped 0 bases, with 10 bases sitting between them. The CDR3 extends over 16 amino acids. CDR1 is SGDLS and CDR2 is YYNGEE in the germline V gene. The CDR3 DNA follows: TGTGCCAGCAGCGTAGGGTGGGGAGGCTCTGGAAACACCATATATTTT. Translating gives CASSVGWGGSGNTIYF. The full variable domain, in which reference TRBV9 and TRBJ1-3 provide the parts outside the CDR3, is DSGVTQTPKHLITATGQRVTLRCSPRSGDLSVYWYQQSLDQGLQFLIQYYNGEERAKGNILERFSAQQFPDLHSELNLSSLELGDSALYFCASSVGWGGSGNTIYFGEGSWLTVV.